This T cell receptor (beta chain) originates from a study of shared clonotypes between healthy human individuals. Points from the study as a whole: Read depth was anticipated to influence clonotype sharing among donors.

Trimming pared 1 base from V and 4 bases from J, leaving 16 bases between. Looked up from germline, CDR1 is KGHSH and CDR2 is LQKENI. This CDR3 contains 16 residues. The genomic DNA of each subset was split evenly across several immunoSEQ plates. Clones were read by immunoSEQ multiplex PCR, and TCRdb kept only the in-frame ones, dropping some. Seen here are more than 2,000,000 clones, approximately 93% observed once, and the top ten hold 0.39%. Points on this clone: Its target is unknown.

The sample consisted of naive CD4+ T cells from PBMCs. Regarding subset: CD45RA+ positively selected. This sequence was found in a man aged 18-30 years in good health. Some clones in this sample may be carry-over from other donors' samples. The V call is TRBV18, the J call TRBJ1-1, with D perhaps matching TRBD1 (6 bases). Written as DNA, the CDR3 is TGTGCCAGCTCACCACAAGGGCAGGGGCTTGGCACTGAAGCTTTCTTT. Amino acids: CASSPQGQGLGTEAFF.